This T cell receptor beta chain was identified during a study of CD8 T cells in Susac syndrome. General study points: The TCR sequencing and HLA analysis in the study involved a relatively small number of individuals, as the study acknowledged.

Comment on this clonotype: Its antigen remains unknown.

Random hexamers served to reverse transcribe about 0.5 to 1 ug RNA. TCRdb reprocessed the immunoSEQ multiplex PCR reads with MiXCR, giving one entry per CDR3 protein. The data hold about 180,000 distinct CDR3 sequences, with 85% to 95% observed a single time. Germline values: CDR1 MNHEY, CDR2 SVGAGI. The CDR3 has 14 amino acids. Between the trimmed V and J ends, which lost 2 bases and 3 bases, there was a span of 11 bases. Sequencing of TCR beta drew on CD8+ and CD4+ T cells from blood. In the multiple sclerosis control group, patients were treatment-naive and had stable or active relapsing-remitting disease. TEMRA cells were FACS-enriched, and CD8+ and CD4+ T cells were isolated negatively.

The chain employs TRBV6-5 and TRBJ2-7, with D possibly being TRBD1 (6 bases). The source material was CD8+ T cells from PBMCs. This clonotype was obtained from a human donor with multiple sclerosis. CDR3 in DNA: TGTGCCAGCAGTTACGGACAGCCCAACTACGAGCAGTACTTC. It is translated as CASSYGQPNYEQYF.